This T cell receptor beta chain is drawn from a study of T cell responses to AZD1222 COVID-19 vaccine. Profiling relied on immunoSEQ multiplex PCR, and the TCRdb table lists in-frame clones only, not all of them. This table has around 100,000 clones, around 94% appearing once. Points from the study as a whole: Females outnumbered males among donors, who were mostly white British; clonal diversity was possibly underestimated. Baseline seropositivity occurred in only a handful of AZD1222 recipients. Repertoires were obtained only post-peak T cell response. Increased Spike-specific TCR breadth and depth were observed after two AZD1222 doses.

From germline, CDR1 is SGHDT and CDR2 YYEEEE. With V trimmed by 4 bases and J by 4 bases, 8 bases remained unmatched. This CDR3 comprises 15 residues. This clone was counted a single time. Its matching antigen is unknown. Sample: peripheral blood, taken on day 0 of AZD1222 vaccination. The chain couples TRBV5-6 to TRBJ1-2; 9 bases are a match to TRBD1. The sequence came from an adult in good health. The CDR3 here is CASSTVTGGSYGYTF. DNA for the CDR3: TGTGCCAGCAGCACAGTTACAGGGGGCAGCTATGGCTACACCTTC.